This is a list of T cell receptor beta chains from one sample in a study of cytomegalovirus exposure and HLA in healthy donors. Assay: immunoSEQ multiplex PCR; the TCRdb copy retains only in-frame clones and omits some. Of a few hundred thousand clones listed, more than 60% are singletons. The sequenced sample consisted of PBMCs. The receptor source for this set is a woman younger than 45 in good health and CMV-seronegative. Each CDR3 is given with its conserved first and last residue. Each record gives: V gene, clone size, D gene, J gene, CDR3 DNA, CDR3 protein. D genes are given only for firm matches. The size of a clone is reported for some rows only, either as once, few or many, or as a class for expanded clones.

>TRBV18|.|TRBD1|TRBJ1-2
TGTGCCAGCTCAATCGGGACAGACTATGGCTACACCTTC
CASSIGTDYGYTF
>TRBV10-1|.|.|TRBJ2-2
TGCGCCAGCAAGGACTCTAACACCGGGGAGCTGTTTTTT
CASKDSNTGELFF
>TRBV30|.|.|TRBJ1-3
TGTGCCTGGAGTGACTTGACAGTCTCTGGAAACACCATATATTTT
CAWSDLTVSGNTIYF
>TRBV27|.|.|TRBJ1-2
TGTGCCAGCAGTTTTGGTAGACAAATCAGCCCGGTAGGCTACACCTTC
CASSFGRQISPVGYTF
>TRBV2|.|TRBD1|TRBJ2-2
TGTGCCAGCAGTGCAAACAGGGGAAACACCGGGGAGCTGTTTTTT
CASSANRGNTGELFF
>TRBV27|.|.|TRBJ1-6
TGTGCCAGCAGTTTATCATGGGAGAGGGCCAATAATTCACCCCTCCACTTT
CASSLSWERANNSPLHF
>TRBV18|.|TRBD1|TRBJ1-5
TGTGCCAGCTCACAGACAGGGGGGGCCCTTCAGCCCCAGCATTTT
CASSQTGGALQPQHF
>TRBV16|.|.|TRBJ2-7
TGTGCCAGCAGCGATTTCTCCGGGGGGCGCGACTACGAGCAGTACTTC
CASSDFSGGRDYEQYF
>TRBV5-1|.|TRBD1|TRBJ1-2
TGCGTCAGCAGCACCGTTAGTCCCGGGACAGGGGGCCATGGCTACACCTTC
CVSSTVSPGTGGHGYTF
>TRBV4-2|few|.|TRBJ1-5
TGTGCCAGCAGCCAAGAGGTTGGACTGCCCCAGCATTTT
CASSQEVGLPQHF
>TRBV11-3|.|.|TRBJ1-2
TGTGCCAGCCAGCAAGGGGCAGTCGGTTATGGCTACACCTTC
CASQQGAVGYGYTF
>TRBV5-8|.|TRBD2|TRBJ2-1
TGTGCCAGCAGCTCCGGACTAGCGGGACCCTACAATGAGCAGTTCTTC
CASSSGLAGPYNEQFF
>TRBV7-9|.|TRBD2|TRBJ2-1
TGTGCCAGCAGCTTCGGGACTAGCGTCGGCAATGAGCAGTTCTTC
CASSFGTSVGNEQFF
>TRBV2|.|.|TRBJ2-7
TGTGCCAGCAGTGAGAGGGGGGGGTGGTACGAGCAGTACTTC
CASSERGGWYEQYF
>TRBV6-1|.|TRBD1|TRBJ1-2
TGTGCCAGCAGTAAGGACAGGGAGGATGGCTACACCTTC
CASSKDREDGYTF
>TRBV10-3|.|.|TRBJ2-2
TGTGCCATCAGTTCGGGGACCGGGGAGCTGTTTTTT
CAISSGTGELFF
>TRBV5-5|.|TRBD2|TRBJ2-1
TGTGCCAGCAGCTTGTTTACGGGAGGGCATTGGGATGAGCAGTTCTTC
CASSLFTGGHWDEQFF
>TRBV30|.|.|TRBJ2-3
TGTGCCTGGACCGTCGGGGAGCGTACTAGCACAGATACGCAGTATTTT
CAWTVGERTSTDTQYF
>TRBV7-9|.|TRBD1|TRBJ2-7
TGTGCCAGCAGCTCGATGTGGACAGGTGAATCCTACGAGCAGTACTTC
CASSSMWTGESYEQYF
>TRBV6-5|few|TRBD1|TRBJ1-1
TGTGCCAGCACCCGGGACAGGAACACTGAAGCTTTCTTT
CASTRDRNTEAFF
>TRBV7-2|few|TRBD2|TRBJ2-5
TGTGCCAGCAGTTCGAAGCGGGAGGGCCGGAGAGAGACCCAGTACTTC
CASSSKREGRRETQYF
>TRBV4-2|.|TRBD1|TRBJ1-1
TGTGCCAGCAGCCAGACAACAGGGGTCACTGAAGCTTTCTTT
CASSQTTGVTEAFF
>TRBV9|.|TRBD2|TRBJ2-3
TGTGCCAGCAGCGCCGACGGAGCGGGGGGGTTGACAGATACGCAGTATTTT
CASSADGAGGLTDTQYF